This TCR beta chain was sequenced for a study of blood T cells in healthy people across ages. Germline V gene lookup returns CDR1 LGHDT and CDR2 YNNKEL (reference sequence). The CDR3 covers 14 residues. V trimming: 5 bases; J trimming: 3 bases; junction bases outside the gene matches: 6. For the second PCR, which ran for roughly 7 to 11 cycles, a sample-barcoded 5' primer and a J-beta primer mix were used. TCRdb reprocessed the 5' RACE reads via MiXCR and lists one record per CDR3 protein. The sample lists roughly 1,500,000 distinct CDR3 sequences, roughly 45% occurring once. The TCR was taken from a woman between 18 and 30 years old in good health. The chain is built from TRBV3-1 and TRBJ2-5; 7 nucleotides line up with TRBD1. The specimen was blood. The CDR3 region is CASSSTGREETQYF. The CDR3 nucleotides read TGTGCCAGCAGCTCGACAGGGAGAGAAGAGACCCAGTACTTC.